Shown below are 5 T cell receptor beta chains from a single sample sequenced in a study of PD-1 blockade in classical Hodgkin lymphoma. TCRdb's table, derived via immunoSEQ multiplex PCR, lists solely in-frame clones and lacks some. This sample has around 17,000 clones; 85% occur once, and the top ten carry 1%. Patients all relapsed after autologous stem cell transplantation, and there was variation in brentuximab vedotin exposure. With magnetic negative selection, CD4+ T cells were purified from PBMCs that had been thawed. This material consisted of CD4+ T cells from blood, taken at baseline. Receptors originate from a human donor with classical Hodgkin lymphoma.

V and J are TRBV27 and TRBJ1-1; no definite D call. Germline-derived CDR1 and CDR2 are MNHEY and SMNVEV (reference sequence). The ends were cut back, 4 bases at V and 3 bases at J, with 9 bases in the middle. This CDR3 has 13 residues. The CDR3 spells CASSWAGYTEAFF. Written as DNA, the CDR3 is TGTGCCAGCAGTTGGGCAGGTTACACTGAAGCTTTCTTT.

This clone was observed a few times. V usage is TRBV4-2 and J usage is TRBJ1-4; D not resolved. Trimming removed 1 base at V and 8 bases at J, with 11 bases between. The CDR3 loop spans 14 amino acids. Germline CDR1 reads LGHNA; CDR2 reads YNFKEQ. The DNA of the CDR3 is TGTGCCAGCAGCCAAGGAGGGCTTCGGGAAAAACTGTTTTTT. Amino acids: CASSQGGLREKLFF.

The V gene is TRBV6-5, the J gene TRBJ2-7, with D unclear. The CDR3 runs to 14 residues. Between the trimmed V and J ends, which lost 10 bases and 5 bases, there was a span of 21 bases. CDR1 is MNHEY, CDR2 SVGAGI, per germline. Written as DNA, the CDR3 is TGTGCCACCCGAGAAACGGTCCCTATCGACGAGCAGTACTTC. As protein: CATRETVPIDEQYF.

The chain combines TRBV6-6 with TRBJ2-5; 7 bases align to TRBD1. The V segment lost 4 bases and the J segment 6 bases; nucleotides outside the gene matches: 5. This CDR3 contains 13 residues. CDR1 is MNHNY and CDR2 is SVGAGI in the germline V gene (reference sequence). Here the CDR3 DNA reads TGTGCCAGCAGTTTCCGGGACAGCAAGACCCAGTACTTC. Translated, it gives CASSFRDSKTQYF.

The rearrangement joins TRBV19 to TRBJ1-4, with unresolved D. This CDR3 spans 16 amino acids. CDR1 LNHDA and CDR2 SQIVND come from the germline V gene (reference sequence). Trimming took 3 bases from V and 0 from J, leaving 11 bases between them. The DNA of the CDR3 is TGTGCCAGTAGTATGAGGCCGCACTCAACTAATGAAAAACTGTTTTTT. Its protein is CASSMRPHSTNEKLFF.